This TCR beta chain originates from a study of blood T cell repertoires in COVID-19. Repertoires were generated with immunoSEQ multiplex PCR, while TCRdb's copy carries only in-frame clones and drops some. The data hold under 200,000 clones, with just under 80% observed a single time. V was pared by 8 bases and J by 4 bases, with 11 bases between. The length of the CDR3 is 12 residues. This sequence originates from a man aged 70-80 years with active or convalescent COVID-19. Sequencing was carried out using peripheral blood. The chain combines TRBV12-3 or TRBV12-4 with TRBJ1-2; no reliable D call. The CDR3 sequence: CASGPGAYGYTF. In nucleotides, the CDR3 is TGTGCCAGCGGTCCGGGAGCCTATGGCTACACCTTC.